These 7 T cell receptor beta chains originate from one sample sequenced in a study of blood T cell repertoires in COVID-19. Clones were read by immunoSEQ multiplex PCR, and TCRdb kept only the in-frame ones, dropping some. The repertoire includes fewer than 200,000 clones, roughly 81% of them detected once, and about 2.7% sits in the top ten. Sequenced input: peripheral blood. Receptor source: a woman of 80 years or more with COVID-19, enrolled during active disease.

CDR3 amino acids: CASSQSWQETQYF. CDR3 nucleotides: TGTGCCAGCAGCCAGTCTTGGCAGGAGACCCAGTACTTC. The rearrangement uses TRBV14 and TRBJ2-5; D remains unclear. V lost 3 bases and J 5 bases, leaving 10 bases between the germline ends. Per germline, CDR1 SGHDN and CDR2 FVKESK. The CDR3 has 13 residues.

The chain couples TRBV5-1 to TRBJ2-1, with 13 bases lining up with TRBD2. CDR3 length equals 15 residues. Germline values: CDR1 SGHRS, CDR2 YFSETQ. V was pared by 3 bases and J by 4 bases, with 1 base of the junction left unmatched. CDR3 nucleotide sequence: TGCGCCAGCAGCTCGGGACTAGCGGGGTACAATGAGCAGTTCTTC. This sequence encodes CASSSGLAGYNEQFF.

The DNA for the CDR3 is TGTGCCAGCAGCGAGGCCGGACTAGTATATGAGCAGTTCTTC. As protein: CASSEAGLVYEQFF. This chain uses TRBV5-6 with TRBJ2-1, with 7 bases identical to TRBD2. The CDR3 contains 14 residues. Germline CDR1 and CDR2: SGHDT and YYEEEE. V lost 4 bases, J lost 8 bases, and 9 bases stayed unmatched.

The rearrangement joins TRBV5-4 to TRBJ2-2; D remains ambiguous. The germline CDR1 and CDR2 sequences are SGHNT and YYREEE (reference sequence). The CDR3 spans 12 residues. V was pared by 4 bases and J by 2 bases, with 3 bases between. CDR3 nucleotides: TGTGCCAGCAGCCTTAACACCGGGGAGCTGTTTTTT. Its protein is CASSLNTGELFF.

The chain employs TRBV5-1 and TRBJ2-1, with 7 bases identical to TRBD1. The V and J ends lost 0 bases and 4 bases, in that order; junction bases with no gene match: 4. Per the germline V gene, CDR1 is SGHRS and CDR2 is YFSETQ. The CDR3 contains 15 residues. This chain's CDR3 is CASSLGGQVYNEQFF. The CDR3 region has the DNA TGCGCCAGCAGCTTGGGTGGACAGGTATACAATGAGCAGTTCTTC.

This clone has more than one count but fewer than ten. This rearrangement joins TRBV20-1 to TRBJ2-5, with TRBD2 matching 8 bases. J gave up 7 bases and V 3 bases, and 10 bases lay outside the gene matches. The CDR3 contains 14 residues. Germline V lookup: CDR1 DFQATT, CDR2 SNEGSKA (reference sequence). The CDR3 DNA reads TGCAGTGCTAGTCTTCCCGGGACTAGTGGGACCCAGTACTTC. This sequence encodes CSASLPGTSGTQYF.

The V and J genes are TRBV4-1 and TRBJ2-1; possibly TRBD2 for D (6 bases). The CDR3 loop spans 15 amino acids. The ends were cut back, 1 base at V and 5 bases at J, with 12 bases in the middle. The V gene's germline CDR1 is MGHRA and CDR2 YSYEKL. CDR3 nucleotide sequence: TGCGCCAGCAGCCAAGTAAGCGGGCCTCACAATGAGCAGTTCTTC. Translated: CASSQVSGPHNEQFF.